The T cell receptor (beta chain) under discussion was sequenced for a study of blood T cell repertoires in COVID-19. Study in general: Spain, Italy and the United States supplied samples that represented acute and convalescent COVID-19. From T cells, B-cell-depleted T cells, or PBMCs came the material, which was cDNA or gDNA.

The CDR3 runs 10 residues. Authors' methods: Amplifying reference gene primers gave estimates of nucleated cell counts. This table comes from immunoSEQ multiplex PCR, and its TCRdb copy is limited to in-frame clones, with some not included. V, J and clone size are those of that table, while D and trimming were read from the DNA. The table has about 280,000 clones, around 80% seen once. Only a few counts were recorded for this clone. Within 2 weeks before study entry, exposed participants met a COVID-19 case. The TCR comes from a man aged 40-49 years who had been exposed to COVID-19. The chain is built from TRBV21-1 and TRBJ2-7; the table names TRBD2, a call not compared with the DNA. TRBV21-1 is listed as a pseudogene. Sequenced sample: PBMCs or T cells enriched from blood (not recorded which). CDR3 in DNA: TGTGCTTGGAGGTACTACGAGCAGTACTTC. Amino acids: CAWRYYEQYF.